The clone carrying this T cell receptor beta chain has at least ten counts. Its target is unknown. The CDR3 is 15 amino acids. Germline V gene sequence: CDR1 SGHAT, CDR2 FQNNGV. V trimming: 4 bases; J trimming: 0 bases; junction bases outside the gene matches: 3. This specimen belongs to a study of T cells in Graves' hyperthyroidism and ophthalmopathy. Overall study context: Blood was drawn when the patient was first diagnosed and still untreated.

The source material, RNA transcripts, was used to amplify TCR beta CDR3 regions. The HTBI primer set served for first-round RT-PCR of the TCR CDR3. TCRdb independently ran MiXCR on the multiplex PCR reads; one entry per CDR3 protein. The table has more than 650,000 distinct CDR3 sequences, 11% to 15% seen once. Study findings and constraints: Stable hyperthyroidism and ophthalmopathy were separated using 13 V-J signatures.

This receptor was identified in a woman between 18 and 30 years old with Graves' hyperthyroidism. The sample taken for sequencing was blood. The chain uses TRBV11-2 and TRBJ2-7; 10 positions match TRBD2. CDR3 coding DNA: TGTGCCAGCAGCTCCACTAGCGGGACCTCCTACGAGCAGTACTTC. It translates to CASSSTSGTSYEQYF.